This T cell receptor (beta chain) was documented in a study of cytomegalovirus exposure and HLA in healthy donors. About the research overall: A prior study identified approximately 110 million unique TCR beta sequences from some 180 million T cells. Study conclusions and caveats: Donors were assumed by presence/absence analyses to have roughly uniform sequencing depth. In an earlier analysis, productive rearrangement rates for most beta V segments clustered near 87% or 30%. In a later analysis, the majority of CMV-associated beta chains seemingly showed HLA restriction.

Note on this clone: The antigen remains unidentified.

This CDR3 comprises 15 residues. The trim removed 4 bases at V and 6 bases at J, leaving 10 bases unmatched. The germline V gene has CDR1 SEHNR and CDR2 FQNEAQ (reference sequence). PCR employed 60 Vbeta and 13 Jbeta primers. The repertoire was sequenced with immunoSEQ multiplex PCR; TCRdb's copy has only in-frame clones and lacks some. Altogether about 98,000 clones are present, roughly 70% being singletons, with the ten largest covering 2% to 2.5%. The TCR comes from a man aged 45 to 65 in good health and CMV-seronegative. Sequenced input: PBMCs. The chain combines TRBV7-9 with TRBJ1-1, with TRBD1 matching 8 bases. CDR3 loop: CASSSPQGANAEAFF. The CDR3 DNA follows: TGTGCCAGCAGCTCCCCCCAGGGGGCCAACGCTGAAGCTTTCTTT. Looking up the rest from reference TRBV7-9 and TRBJ1-1 gives the full variable domain: DTGVSQNPRHKITKRGQNVTFRCDPISEHNRLYWYRQTLGQGPEFLTYFQNEAQLEKSRLLSDRFSAERPKGSFSTLEIQRTEQGDSAMYLCASSSPQGANAEAFFGQGTRLTVV.